One and the same sample provided the 5 T cell receptor beta chains below, sequenced in a study of identical twins. Using its own MiXCR run on the 5' RACE reads, TCRdb lists one record per CDR3 protein. The sample lists some 190,000 distinct CDR3 sequences; more than 15% were seen once. The same data also contributed to another study, on T cells expressing NK-cell markers.

Sequences were obtained from CD8+ T cells sorted from blood. Receptors were obtained from a woman under 30 in good health.

J is TRBJ2-7 and V is TRBV27, with 10 nucleotides matching TRBD2. V gave up 5 bases and J gave up 1 base; unmatched junction bases: 2. This CDR3 has 14 residues. CDR1 is MNHEY, CDR2 SMNVEV, per germline (reference sequence). The CDR3 reads CASSRTSGSYEQYF. The CDR3 DNA sequence: TGTGCCAGCAGTAGGACTAGCGGTTCCTACGAGCAGTACTTC.

This clonotype was seen a few times. The chain employs TRBV14 and TRBJ1-1, with unresolved D. Trimming took 3 bases from V and 0 from J, leaving 17 bases between them. The CDR3 spans 17 residues. CDR1 and CDR2 (germline): SGHDN, FVKESK. For the CDR3, the DNA is TGTGCCAGCAGCCACATTTTCCCGGGAGCCATGAACACTGAAGCTTTCTTT. As protein: CASSHIFPGAMNTEAFF.

The rearrangement uses TRBV25-1 and TRBJ1-1, with unresolved D. The CDR3 has 14 amino acids. V dropped 3 bases and J dropped 1 base, with 9 bases sitting between them. The V gene's germline CDR1 is MGHDK and CDR2 SYGVNS. The CDR3 spells CASSDNHRNTEAFF. In nucleotides, the CDR3 is TGTGCCAGCAGTGATAACCATAGGAACACTGAAGCTTTCTTT.

This clonotype has more than one count but fewer than ten. The chain links TRBV11-3 to TRBJ1-2, with 7 nucleotides matching TRBD1. CDR1 is SGHNT, CDR2 YENEEA, per germline. Trimming took 7 bases from V and 2 from J; bases not matched to a gene: 16. The CDR3 consists of 17 residues. CDR3 residues: CASNSGTASTGNYGYTF. The CDR3, as DNA: TGTGCCAGCAACTCGGGGACAGCCTCAACCGGGAACTATGGCTACACCTTC.

A note on this clonotype: This may be a read error: a much more frequent sequence differs by one nucleotide. The chain employs TRBV29-1 and TRBJ2-7; 13 nucleotides line up with TRBD2. V was pared by 5 bases and J by 2 bases, with 9 bases of the junction left unmatched. The CDR3 has 16 residues. Per germline, CDR1 SQVTM and CDR2 ANQGSEA. For the CDR3, the DNA is TGCAGCGTTAATAAGATGGGACTAGCGGGGACCTACGAGCAGTACTTC. Protein: CSVNKMGLAGTYEQYF.